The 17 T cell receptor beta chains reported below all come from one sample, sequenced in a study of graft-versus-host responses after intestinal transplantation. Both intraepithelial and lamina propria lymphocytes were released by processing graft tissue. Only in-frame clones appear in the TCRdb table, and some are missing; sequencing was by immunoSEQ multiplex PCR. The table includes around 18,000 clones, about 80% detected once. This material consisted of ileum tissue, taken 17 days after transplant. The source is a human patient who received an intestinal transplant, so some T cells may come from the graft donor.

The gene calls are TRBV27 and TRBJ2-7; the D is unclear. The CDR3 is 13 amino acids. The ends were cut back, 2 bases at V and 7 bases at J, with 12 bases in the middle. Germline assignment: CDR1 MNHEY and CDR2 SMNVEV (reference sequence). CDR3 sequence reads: CASSLIGQLEQYF. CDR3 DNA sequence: TGTGCCAGCAGTTTAATAGGGCAATTGGAGCAGTACTTC.

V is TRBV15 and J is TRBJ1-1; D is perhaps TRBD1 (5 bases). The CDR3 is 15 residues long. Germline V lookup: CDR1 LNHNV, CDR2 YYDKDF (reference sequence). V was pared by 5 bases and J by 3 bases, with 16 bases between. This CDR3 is CATSEGLGGDTEAFF. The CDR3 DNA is TGTGCCACCAGCGAAGGGCTAGGAGGGGACACTGAAGCTTTCTTT.

In nucleotides, the CDR3 is TGTGCCAGCAGTCGATCGGGTGGCTACGAGCAGTACTTC. Protein sequence: CASSRSGGYEQYF. The chain links TRBV28 to TRBJ2-7; D unclear. CDR3 length: 13 amino acids. From germline, CDR1 is MDHEN and CDR2 SYDVKM. The V end was cut by 5 bases, the J end by 3 bases, with 11 bases between.

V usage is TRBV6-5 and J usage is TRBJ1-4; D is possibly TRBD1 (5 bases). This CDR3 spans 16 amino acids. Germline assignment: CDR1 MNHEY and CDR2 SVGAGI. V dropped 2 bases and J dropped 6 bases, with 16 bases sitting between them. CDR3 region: CASSYSLRWGDEKLFF. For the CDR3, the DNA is TGTGCCAGCAGTTACAGCCTCAGATGGGGGGATGAAAAACTGTTTTTT.

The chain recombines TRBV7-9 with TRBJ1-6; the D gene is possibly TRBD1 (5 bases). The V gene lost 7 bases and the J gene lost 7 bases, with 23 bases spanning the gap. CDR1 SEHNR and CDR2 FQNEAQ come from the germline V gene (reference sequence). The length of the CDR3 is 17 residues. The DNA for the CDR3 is TGTGCCAGCACCATTAGGGGAGAAGGCTCAGTAAATTCACCCCTCCACTTT. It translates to CASTIRGEGSVNSPLHF. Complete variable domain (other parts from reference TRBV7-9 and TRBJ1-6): DTGVSQNPRHKITKRGQNVTFRCDPISEHNRLYWYRQTLGQGPEFLTYFQNEAQLEKSRLLSDRFSAERPKGSFSTLEIQRTEQGDSAMYLCASTIRGEGSVNSPLHFGNGTRLTVT.

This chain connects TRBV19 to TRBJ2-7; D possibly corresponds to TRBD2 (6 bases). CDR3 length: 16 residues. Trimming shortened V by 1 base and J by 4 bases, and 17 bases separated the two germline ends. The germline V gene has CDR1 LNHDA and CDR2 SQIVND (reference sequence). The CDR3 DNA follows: TGTGCCAGTAGTATAGTGAGCGGAGGGCCGGGTTACGAGCAGTACTTC. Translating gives CASSIVSGGPGYEQYF.

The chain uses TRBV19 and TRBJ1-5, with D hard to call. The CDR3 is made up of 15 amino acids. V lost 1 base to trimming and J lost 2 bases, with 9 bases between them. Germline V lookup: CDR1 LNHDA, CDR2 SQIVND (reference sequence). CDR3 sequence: CASSIADMGNQPQHF. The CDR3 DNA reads TGTGCCAGTAGTATAGCGGATATGGGCAATCAGCCCCAGCATTTT.

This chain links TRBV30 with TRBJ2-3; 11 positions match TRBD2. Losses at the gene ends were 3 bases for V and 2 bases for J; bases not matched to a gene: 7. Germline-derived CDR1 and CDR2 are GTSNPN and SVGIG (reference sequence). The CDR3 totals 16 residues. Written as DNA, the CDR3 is TGTGCCTGGAGGGCCGGGACTAGCGGCCTCACAGATACGCAGTATTTT. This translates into CAWRAGTSGLTDTQYF.

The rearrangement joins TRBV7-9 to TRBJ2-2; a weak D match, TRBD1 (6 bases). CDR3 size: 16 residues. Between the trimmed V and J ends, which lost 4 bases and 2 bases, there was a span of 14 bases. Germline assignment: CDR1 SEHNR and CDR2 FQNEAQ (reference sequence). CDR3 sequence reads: CASSSNRVLNTGELFF. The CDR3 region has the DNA TGTGCCAGCAGCTCGAACAGGGTGTTAAACACCGGGGAGCTGTTTTTT.

CDR3 amino acids: CASTPGHPPNYGYTF. In nucleotides, the CDR3 is TGTGCCAGCACACCGGGACACCCTCCTAACTATGGCTACACCTTC. J is TRBJ1-2 and V is TRBV6-1, with D possibly matching TRBD1 (6 bases). CDR3 size: 15 residues. V was cut by 7 bases and J by 0 bases, with 15 bases left in between. CDR1 and CDR2 from the germline V gene are MNHNS and SASEGT.

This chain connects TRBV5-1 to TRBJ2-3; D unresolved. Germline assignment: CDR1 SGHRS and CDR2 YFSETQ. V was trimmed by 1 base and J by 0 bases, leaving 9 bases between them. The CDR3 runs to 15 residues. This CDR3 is CASSLSHPSTDTQYF. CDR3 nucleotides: TGCGCCAGCAGCTTGTCTCACCCTAGCACAGATACGCAGTATTTT.

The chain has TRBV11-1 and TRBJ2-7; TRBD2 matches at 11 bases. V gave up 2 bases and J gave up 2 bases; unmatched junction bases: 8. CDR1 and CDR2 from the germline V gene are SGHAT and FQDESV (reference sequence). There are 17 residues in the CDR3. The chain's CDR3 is CASSLLAGGSGTYEQYF. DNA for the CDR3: TGTGCCAGCAGCTTACTAGCGGGAGGTTCGGGCACCTACGAGCAGTACTTC. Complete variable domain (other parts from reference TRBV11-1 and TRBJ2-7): EAEVAQSPRYKITEKSQAVAFWCDPISGHATLYWYRQILGQGPELLVQFQDESVVDDSQLPKDRFSAERLKGVDSTLKIQPAELGDSAMYLCASSLLAGGSGTYEQYFGPGTRLTVT.

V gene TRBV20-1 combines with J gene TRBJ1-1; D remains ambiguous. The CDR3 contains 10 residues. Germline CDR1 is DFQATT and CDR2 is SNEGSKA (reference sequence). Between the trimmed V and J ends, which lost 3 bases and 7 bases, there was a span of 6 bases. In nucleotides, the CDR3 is TGCAGTGCTAGGGGCGGTGAAGCTTTCTTT. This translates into CSARGGEAFF.

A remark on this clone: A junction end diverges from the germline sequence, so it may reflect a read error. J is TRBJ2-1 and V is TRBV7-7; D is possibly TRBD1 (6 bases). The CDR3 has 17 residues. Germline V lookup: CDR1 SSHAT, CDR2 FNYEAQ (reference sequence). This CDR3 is CASSLMPPGHSYNEQFF. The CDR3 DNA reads TGTGCTAGCAGCTTAATGCCCCCGGGACACTCCTACAATGAGCAGTTCTTC.

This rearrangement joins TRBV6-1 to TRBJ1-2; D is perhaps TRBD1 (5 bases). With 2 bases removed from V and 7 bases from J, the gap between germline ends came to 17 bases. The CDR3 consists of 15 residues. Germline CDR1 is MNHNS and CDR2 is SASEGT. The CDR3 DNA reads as TGTGCCAGCAGTGAATGGGATCAGGAACAGGCTGGCTACACCTTC. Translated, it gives CASSEWDQEQAGYTF.

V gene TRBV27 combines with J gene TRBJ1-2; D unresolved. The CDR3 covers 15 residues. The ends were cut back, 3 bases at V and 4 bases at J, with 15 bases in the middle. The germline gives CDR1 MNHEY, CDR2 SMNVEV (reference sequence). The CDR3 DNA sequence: TGTGCCAGCAGTTTGAGCGGTGGGTTTTTCTATGGCTACACCTTC. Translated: CASSLSGGFFYGYTF.

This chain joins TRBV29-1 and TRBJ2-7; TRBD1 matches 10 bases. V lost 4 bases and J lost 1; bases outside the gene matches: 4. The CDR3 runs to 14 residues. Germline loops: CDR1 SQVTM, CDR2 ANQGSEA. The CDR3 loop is CSVGWDRGSYEQYF. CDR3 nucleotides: TGCAGCGTTGGTTGGGACAGGGGATCCTACGAGCAGTACTTC.